The rows below give T cell receptor beta chains drawn from one sample of a study of human T cells and chemical hapten exposure. From the RACE reads, TCRdb called clonotypes with MiXCR, one entry per CDR3 protein. The sample lists about 71,000 distinct CDR3 sequences, 9.8% occurring once. The material sequenced was whole blood, taken in connection with sensitization to the hapten diphenylcyclopropenone (DPC). Receptor source: a woman in her forties with alopecia areata. Some clones in this sample may be carry-over from other donors' samples. CDR3s include the opening cysteine and the closing phenylalanine or tryptophan. A D gene is named only where the DNA matches it firmly. Size is stated for part of the rows, as once, few or many counts, or as a class when the clone is expanded.

TRBJ2-5 | TRBV27 | NA | NA | CGVRGKETQYF | TGCGGGGTAAGAGGGAAAGAGACCCAGTACTTC
TRBJ1-6 | TRBV29-1 | few | TRBD1 | CSVRTQGTGSPLHF | TGCAGCGTTCGAACACAGGGGACGGGTTCACCCCTCCACTTT
TRBJ1-2 | TRBV7-2 | many | NA | CASSLDRVRYGYTF | TGTGCCAGCAGTTTAGATAGGGTTAGGTATGGCTACACCTTC
TRBJ2-3 | TRBV4-1 | NA | NA | CASSHTGPFLDDTQYF | TGCGCCAGCAGCCATACAGGGCCCTTTCTAGATGATACGCAGTATTTT
TRBJ2-4 | TRBV7-9 | many | TRBD2 | CASSRTPGTSGGPHIQYF | TGTGCCAGCAGCAGAACGCCGGGGACTAGCGGGGGGCCCCACATTCAGTACTTC
TRBJ2-5 | TRBV6-6 | many | NA | CASRAGPRETQYF | TGTGCCAGCAGAGCCGGTCCCAGGGAGACCCAGTACTTC
TRBJ2-7 | TRBV29-1 | many | TRBD1 | CSGGDRAYEQYF | TGCAGCGGGGGGGACAGGGCCTACGAGCAGTACTTC
TRBJ2-3 | TRBV6-5 | few | TRBD1 | CASSYEAGTGGRDTQYF | TGTGCCAGCAGTTATGAAGCCGGGACAGGGGGTAGGGATACGCAGTATTTT
TRBJ1-6 | TRBV27 | many | TRBD1 | CASSPRTGPNSPLHF | TGTGCCAGCAGTCCCCGGACAGGGCCTAATTCACCCCTCCACTTT
TRBJ1-1 | TRBV12-3/TRBV12-4 | many | NA | CASSLWGMWDGDGEAFF | TGTGCCAGCAGTTTATGGGGCATGTGGGATGGCGATGGTGAAGCTTTCTTT
TRBJ1-5 | TRBV5-5 | many | NA | CASSPGLRGQPQHF | TGTGCCAGCAGCCCGGGGCTCCGGGGTCAGCCCCAGCATTTT
TRBJ2-3 | TRBV5-1 | few | NA | CASSAGSLLGGTDTQYF | TGCGCCAGCAGCGCCGGGTCCCTCCTAGGGGGCACAGATACGCAGTATTTT
TRBJ1-1 | TRBV20-1 | many | TRBD1 | CSVNSFGDRGLTEAFF | TGCAGTGTTAACTCATTTGGGGACAGGGGGCTCACTGAAGCTTTCTTT
TRBJ2-3 | TRBV7-9 | few | NA | CASSLWTLTDTQYF | TGTGCCAGCAGCTTGTGGACACTCACAGATACGCAGTATTTT
TRBJ2-1 | TRBV19 | NA | TRBD2 | CASSMGLAVYNEQFF | TGTGCCAGTAGTATGGGTCTAGCGGTCTACAATGAGCAGTTCTTC
TRBJ2-7 | TRBV10-2 | many | NA | CASSDSHSYEQYF | TGCGCCAGCTCCGACAGCCACTCCTACGAGCAGTACTTC
TRBJ1-5 | TRBV5-1 | many | TRBD1 | CASSSGTGGNQPQHF | TGCGCCAGCAGCTCGGGGACAGGGGGCAATCAGCCCCAGCATTTT
TRBJ1-1 | TRBV21-1 | few | NA | CASSTRTENTEAFF | TGTGCCAGCAGCACCAGGACGGAGAACACTGAAGCTTTCTTT
TRBJ2-4 | TRBV7-2 | many | NA | CASSLPPEIAKNIQYF | TGTGCCAGCAGCTTACCCCCTGAGATAGCCAAAAACATTCAGTACTTC
TRBJ2-6 | TRBV5-1 | many | NA | CASSWPGNLNVLTF | TGCGCCAGCAGTTGGCCGGGCAATCTCAACGTCCTGACTTTC
TRBJ1-5 | TRBV28 | many | NA | CASSRTGSGQPQHF | TGTGCCAGCAGCCGAACAGGATCGGGGCAGCCCCAGCATTTT
TRBJ1-4 | TRBV6-5 | many | NA | CASTRGPREKLFF | TGTGCCAGCACGCGGGGACCTAGAGAAAAACTGTTTTTT
TRBJ2-1 | TRBV7-2 | many | TRBD1 | CASNLPRDRVNEQFF | TGTGCCAGCAACCTGCCACGGGACAGGGTAAATGAGCAGTTCTTC
TRBJ2-7 | TRBV6-2/TRBV6-3 | many | NA | CASSYSDYYEQYF | TGTGCCAGCAGTTACTCGGACTACTACGAGCAGTACTTC
TRBJ2-7 | TRBV20-1 | NA | NA | CSARDPGGREEYF | TGCAGTGCTAGAGATCCTGGGGGCCGCGAGGAGTACTTC
TRBJ1-2 | TRBV28 | many | NA | CASTRGAVNYGYTF | TGTGCCAGCACCAGAGGGGCAGTTAACTATGGCTACACCTTC
TRBJ2-5 | TRBV12-3/TRBV12-4 | many | TRBD1 | CASSSGGRETQYF | TGTGCCAGCAGCTCAGGGGGCAGGGAGACCCAGTACTTC
TRBJ1-3 | TRBV10-3 | few | NA | CAISAGVDSGNTIYF | TGTGCCATAAGTGCGGGGGTCGACTCTGGAAACACCATATATTTT
TRBJ2-1 | TRBV4-2 | few | NA | CASSQEKGRSEQFF | TGTGCCAGCAGCCAAGAGAAAGGACGTAGTGAGCAGTTCTTC
TRBJ2-1 | TRBV30 | NA | NA | CAWTAWSDPYNEQFF | TGTGCCTGGACGGCGTGGAGTGACCCCTACAATGAGCAGTTCTTC
TRBJ2-5 | TRBV9 | many | NA | CASSERGTVQETQYF | TGTGCCAGCAGCGAGCGGGGGACAGTCCAAGAGACCCAGTACTTC
TRBJ1-3 | TRBV6-5 | few | NA | CASSYSIGSRGNTIYF | TGTGCCAGCAGTTACTCGATCGGCAGTCGTGGAAACACCATATATTTT
TRBJ2-1 | TRBV7-8 | many | NA | CASSFGGNYNEQFF | TGTGCCAGCAGCTTTGGTGGAAACTACAATGAGCAGTTCTTC
TRBJ2-2 | TRBV29-1 | few | NA | CSVVRGGLTGELFF | TGCAGCGTTGTTAGAGGGGGTCTCACCGGGGAGCTGTTTTTT
TRBJ2-3 | TRBV5-1 | many | TRBD2 | CASSSPSGGRNTQYF | TGCGCCAGCAGCTCCCCTAGCGGGGGGAGGAATACGCAGTATTTT
TRBJ2-1 | TRBV10-3 | many | NA | CAISANGVQFF | TGTGCCATCAGTGCTAACGGGGTGCAGTTCTTC
TRBJ2-7 | TRBV7-9 | many | NA | CASSLTDYEQYF | TGTGCCAGCAGCTTGACAGACTACGAGCAGTACTTC
TRBJ2-5 | TRBV7-2 | NA | NA | CASSPPPAETQYF | TGTGCCAGCAGCCCCCCCCCAGCGGAGACCCAGTACTTC
TRBJ2-2 | TRBV19 | many | TRBD2 | CASSLLGGEPRELFF | TGTGCCAGTAGCCTACTGGGAGGGGAGCCCCGGGAGCTGTTTTTT
TRBJ1-3 | TRBV7-2 | many | TRBD1 | CASSLAGGSLAGNTIYF | TGTGCCAGCAGCTTAGCAGGGGGCTCCTTAGCTGGAAACACCATATATTTT
TRBJ2-7 | TRBV29-1 | many | NA | CSVEGGRGLSVHEQYF | TGCAGCGTTGAGGGGGGAAGGGGGTTATCGGTCCACGAGCAGTACTTC
TRBJ1-1 | TRBV5-1 | many | TRBD1 | CASSLLGGAMNTEAFF | TGCGCCAGCAGCTTGTTAGGGGGCGCCATGAACACTGAAGCTTTCTTT
TRBJ1-3 | TRBV7-9 | few | NA | CASSPPPTGNTIYF | TGTGCCAGCAGCCCACCTCCCACTGGAAACACCATATATTTT
TRBJ2-6 | TRBV7-2 | few | NA | CASSSARSSGANVLTF | TGTGCCAGCAGCTCCGCCCGGAGTTCTGGGGCCAACGTCCTGACTTTC
TRBJ2-2 | TRBV29-1 | NA | NA | CSVGAENTGELFF | TGCAGCGTTGGGGCAGAGAACACCGGGGAGCTGTTTTTT
TRBJ2-3 | TRBV4-1 | many | NA | CASSQDGRTQYF | TGCGCCAGCAGCCAAGATGGGCGTACGCAGTATTTT
TRBJ1-6 | TRBV10-2 | many | NA | CASTRGDSPLHF | TGCGCCAGCACTAGGGGGGATTCACCCCTCCACTTT
TRBJ2-2 | TRBV28 | many | NA | CASSHYSRRLQTGELFF | TGTGCCAGCAGTCACTACAGTCGACGGTTGCAGACCGGGGAGCTGTTTTTT
TRBJ1-2 | TRBV7-6 | few | TRBD1 | CASSPGGGSYGYTF | TGTGCCAGCAGTCCAGGGGGGGGCAGCTATGGCTACACCTTC
TRBJ1-5 | TRBV5-6 | many | TRBD1 | CASSFGTGERNQPQHF | TGTGCCAGCAGCTTCGGGACAGGGGAGCGCAATCAGCCCCAGCATTTT
TRBJ2-2 | TRBV7-9 | many | NA | CASSFVVGVTGELFF | TGTGCCAGCAGCTTCGTTGTCGGGGTCACCGGGGAGCTGTTTTTT
TRBJ1-1 | TRBV4-2 | few | NA | CASSQDGGAKVNTEAFF | TGTGCCAGCAGCCAAGATGGGGGAGCTAAGGTGAACACTGAAGCTTTCTTT
TRBJ1-5 | TRBV19 | many | TRBD1 | CASSSRTGLNSNQPQHF | TGTGCCAGTAGTTCCCGGACAGGGTTAAATAGCAATCAGCCCCAGCATTTT